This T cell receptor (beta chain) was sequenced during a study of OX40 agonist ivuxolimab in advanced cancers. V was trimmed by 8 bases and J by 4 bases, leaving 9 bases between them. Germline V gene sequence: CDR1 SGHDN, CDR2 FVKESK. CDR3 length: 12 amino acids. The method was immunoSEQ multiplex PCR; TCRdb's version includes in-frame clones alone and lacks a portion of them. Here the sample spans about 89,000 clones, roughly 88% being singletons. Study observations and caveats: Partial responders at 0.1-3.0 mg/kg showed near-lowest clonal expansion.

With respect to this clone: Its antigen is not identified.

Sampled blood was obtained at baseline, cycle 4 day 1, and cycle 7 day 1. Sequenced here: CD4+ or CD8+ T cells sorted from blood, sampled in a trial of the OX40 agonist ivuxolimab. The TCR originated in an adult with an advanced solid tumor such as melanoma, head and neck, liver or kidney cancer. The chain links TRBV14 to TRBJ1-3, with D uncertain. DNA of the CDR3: TGTGCCAGCCGCGGTCCCGGAAACACCATATATTTT. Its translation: CASRGPGNTIYF.